These 5 T cell receptor beta chains share one sample of origin, sequenced in a study of molecular identifiers for immune sequencing clone quantification. TCRdb itself ran the PCR reads through MiXCR, one entry per CDR3 protein. The data contain around 470,000 distinct CDR3 sequences, roughly 25% of them singletons. The sequencing input was naive CD8+ T cells from blood, with Jurkat cell RNA spiked in. The subset denotes: FACS-sorted CD8+CD4-CCR7+CD45RA+ naive T cells. These receptors were collected from a human donor in good health. Some libraries in this study had Jurkat cell RNA spiked in.

This clonotype was seen just once. A read error may produce the germline difference seen at one junction end. The chain is built from TRBV3-1 and TRBJ2-3, with 8 bases lining up with TRBD2. The CDR3 sequence is 16 residues long. CDR1 and CDR2 (germline): LGHDT, YNNKEL (reference sequence). CDR3 protein: CASSQVAGNPPDTQCF. The CDR3 DNA reads as TGTGCCAGCAGCCAAGTAGCGGGGAACCCACCAGATACGCAGTGTTTT.

Comment on this clonotype: A much bigger clone sits one base away, suggesting this may be a read error. Written as DNA, the CDR3 is TGTGCCAGCAGCTTATTCCTAGAAGAGACCCAGTACTTC. Its translation is CASSLFLEETQYF. This chain connects TRBV11-2 to TRBJ2-5; no firm D call. Germline V lookup: CDR1 SGHAT, CDR2 FQNNGV. The germline V and J ends were trimmed by 2 bases and 3 bases, with 7 bases remaining between them. The length of the CDR3 is 13 residues.

The chain links TRBV9 to TRBJ1-1; D call uncertain. CDR3 size: 14 residues. V lost 0 bases, J lost 4 bases, and 10 bases lay in between. In germline, CDR1 is SGDLS, CDR2 YYNGEE. CDR3 bases: TGTGCCAGCAGCGTAGGTCCCCTACCCACTGAAGCTTTCTTT. This sequence encodes CASSVGPLPTEAFF.

Ten or more counts support this clonotype. The chain uses TRBV7-9 and TRBJ2-7, with 8 bases identical to TRBD1. This CDR3 region has 15 residues. V lost 5 bases, J lost 6 bases, and 12 bases stayed unmatched. Per the germline V gene, CDR1 is SEHNR and CDR2 is FQNEAQ (reference sequence). The CDR3 nucleotides read TGTGCCAGCAGCCCTGGGCAGGGGGCAGCTCGCGAGCAGTACTTC. This gives the protein CASSPGQGAAREQYF.

This clonotype was recorded at least ten times. The chain uses TRBV28 and TRBJ2-2; tentatively, D is TRBD1 or TRBD2 (5 bases each). The CDR3 length is 15 residues. The V gene's germline CDR1 is MDHEN and CDR2 SYDVKM. Trimming took 3 bases from V and 5 from J, leaving 13 bases between them. The CDR3 here is CASSFVEWGTGELFF. In nucleotides, the CDR3 is TGTGCCAGCAGTTTTGTAGAGTGGGGGACCGGGGAGCTGTTTTTT.